Sequencing of this TCR beta chain was carried out in a study of CD8 T cells in Susac syndrome. Reverse transcription of 0.5 to 1 ug RNA was performed with random hexamers. Across 54 Vbeta and 13 Jbeta, TCR beta CDR3 was amplified with immunoSEQ multiplex PCR. One entry per CDR3 protein results from TCRdb running MiXCR on the immunoSEQ multiplex PCR reads. The table includes about 180,000 distinct CDR3 sequences, approximately 94% detected once. The T cells that were sequenced for TCR beta were CD8+ and CD4+ cells from blood. For this clonotype: Its antigen is unknown.

Germline loops: CDR1 KGHDR, CDR2 SFDVKD. The CDR3 is 13 amino acids. Trimming pared 7 bases from V and 4 bases from J, leaving 12 bases between. General study findings and limits: An acknowledgment was made by the study that its TCR sequencing and HLA analysis involved relatively few individuals.

The receptor was isolated from a human donor with Susac syndrome. The chain has TRBV24-1 and TRBJ2-5, with no clear D. Sequenced: CD4+ T cells from PBMCs. The CDR3 spells CATSDGPLETQYF. The CDR3 bases are TGTGCCACCAGCGACGGGCCTTTAGAGACCCAGTACTTC.